Below, 21 T cell receptor beta chains from the same sample are listed, as sequenced in a study of read filtering for tumor transcriptome and immune sequencing. This library used around 0.4 ug RNA and molecular barcoded adaptors spanning alpha/delta and beta/gamma chains. MiXCR, applied by TCRdb to the reads, yields one record per CDR3 protein. The table records roughly 69,000 distinct CDR3 sequences, roughly 14% of them present only once. Sequenced: a population of CD138-negative cells sorted from bone marrow. Every receptor here comes from a donor aged 40 or over with multiple myeloma.

The chain carries TRBV3-1 and TRBJ1-1, with D hard to call. This CDR3 has 13 amino acids. The V gene's germline CDR1 is LGHDT and CDR2 YNNKEL (reference sequence). Between the trimmed V and J ends, which lost 7 bases and 1 base, there was a span of 10 bases. The CDR3 loop reads CASTYRGNTEAFF. DNA for the CDR3: TGTGCCAGCACCTACAGAGGGAACACTGAAGCTTTCTTT.

For this clonotype: A read error may explain this, as a much larger clone is one base away. This chain joins TRBV5-5 and TRBJ2-4; TRBD2 agrees at 10 bases. Germline V gives CDR1 SGHKS, CDR2 YYEKEE (reference sequence). There are 15 residues in the CDR3. J was trimmed by 9 bases and V by 2 bases; bases with no gene match: 8. For the CDR3, the DNA is TGTGCCAGCAGCTTCGCTAGCGGGAGTTACGGCATTCAGTACTTC. Translating gives CASSFASGSYGIQYF.

This clonotype was observed at least ten times. The chain carries TRBV20-1 and TRBJ1-2, with 9 bases that match TRBD1. This CDR3 comprises 15 residues. Germline trimming cut 4 bases from V and 2 bases from J; bases unmatched to any gene: 8. Germline CDR1 DFQATT, CDR2 SNEGSKA (reference sequence). The CDR3 protein is CSATAGTGGNYGYTF. The CDR3 nucleotides read TGCAGTGCTACCGCCGGAACAGGGGGCAACTATGGCTACACCTTC.

This clonotype was recorded many times. The genes are TRBV4-2 and TRBJ1-1, with 7 nucleotides matching TRBD1. The ends lost 4 bases at V and 5 bases at J; junction bases unmatched: 7. The CDR3 spans 14 residues. Germline loops: CDR1 LGHNA, CDR2 YNFKEQ. DNA of the CDR3: TGTGCCAGCAGCCCAGGGGGGATTGGTACTGAAGCTTTCTTT. Residues: CASSPGGIGTEAFF.

This clonotype is termed medium-sized. The chain couples TRBV15 to TRBJ2-1, with 8 nucleotides matching TRBD2. This CDR3 has 15 amino acids. The germline V gene encodes CDR1 LNHNV and CDR2 YYDKDF (reference sequence). V gave up 0 bases and J gave up 9 bases; unmatched junction bases: 7. The CDR3 nucleotides are TGTGCCACCAGCAGAGATGGAGCGGGAGATGGTGAGCAGTTCTTC. Amino acid sequence: CATSRDGAGDGEQFF.

This sequence joins TRBV20-1 and TRBJ1-2; TRBD1 aligns across 10 bases. The CDR3 extends over 15 amino acids. Trimming cost V 4 bases and J 4 bases; bases outside gene matches: 9. CDR1 DFQATT and CDR2 SNEGSKA come from the germline V gene (reference sequence). The CDR3 DNA is TGCAGTGCTACTGTGGGACAGGGGAGTACCTATGGCTACACCTTC. It yields the protein CSATVGQGSTYGYTF.

This clonotype occurred once. V is TRBV11-2 and J is TRBJ2-1; 11 bases fit TRBD2. Losses at the gene ends were 4 bases for V and 1 base for J; bases not matched to a gene: 3. Germline CDR1 reads SGHAT; CDR2 reads FQNNGV. CDR3 length: 16 amino acids. CDR3: CASSSSSGGSYNEQFF. CDR3 bases: TGTGCCAGCAGCTCTTCTAGCGGGGGGTCCTACAATGAGCAGTTCTTC.

The chain joins TRBV28 to TRBJ2-5; D is unresolved. CDR1 is MDHEN and CDR2 is SYDVKM in the germline V gene. The CDR3 sequence is 13 residues long. Deletions cut 2 bases from V and 4 bases from J, with 8 bases between. CDR3 nucleotide sequence: TGTGCCAGCAGTTTAGGCAGCGCAGAGACCCAGTACTTC. Protein product: CASSLGSAETQYF.

The CDR3 reads CSATLRQRGNQPQHF. DNA of the CDR3: TGCAGTGCTACCCTCCGACAGAGGGGCAATCAGCCCCAGCATTTT. This chain links TRBV20-1 with TRBJ1-5; possible D gene TRBD1, 5 bases. The germline V and J ends were trimmed by 4 bases and 2 bases, with 15 bases remaining between them. CDR1 is DFQATT and CDR2 is SNEGSKA in the germline V gene (reference sequence). This CDR3 contains 15 residues.

This clonotype was seen many times. The chain is built from TRBV10-3 and TRBJ2-1, with D unclear. V lost 3 bases and J 6 bases, leaving 15 bases between the germline ends. This CDR3 region has 15 residues. The germline CDR1 and CDR2 sequences are ENHRY and SYGVKD. The CDR3 DNA reads as TGTGCCATCAGTGATAAAGTCAAACTAACCAATGAGCAGTTCTTC. Translating gives CAISDKVKLTNEQFF.

This clonotype was detected ten times or more. The chain carries TRBV3-1 and TRBJ1-1, with D possibly being TRBD1 (5 bases). Trimming took off 0 bases at V and 5 bases at J, with 10 bases between the two ends. Germline CDR1 is LGHDT and CDR2 is YNNKEL (reference sequence). The CDR3 extends over 14 amino acids. This CDR3 is CASSQDLPGTEAFF. The CDR3 DNA sequence: TGTGCCAGCAGCCAAGATCTTCCAGGGACTGAAGCTTTCTTT.

Comments on this clonotype: This could be a read error, since a much larger clone is one nucleotide away. This sequence joins TRBV24-1 and TRBJ1-2; the match to TRBD1 covers 7 bases. Germline V gene lookup returns CDR1 KGHDR and CDR2 SFDVKD. This CDR3 comprises 14 residues. The CDR3 spells CAASETGQSYGYTF. The CDR3 bases are TGTGCCGCCAGTGAGACGGGACAGTCCTATGGCTACACCTTC.

This clonotype came up a few times. The V call is TRBV12-3 or TRBV12-4, the J call TRBJ1-1, with D unresolved. The CDR3 totals 14 residues. With 6 bases removed from V and 3 bases from J, the gap between germline ends came to 14 bases. In nucleotides, the CDR3 is TGTGCCAGCAGCCTCCCGGGAGTGGACACTGAAGCTTTCTTT. Protein product: CASSLPGVDTEAFF.

This clonotype has at least ten counts. The chain has TRBV7-3 and TRBJ2-3; 16 nucleotides agree with TRBD2. V shed 4 bases and J 12 bases; nucleotides not matched to a gene: 10. The germline gives CDR1 SGHTA, CDR2 FQGTGA. The CDR3 is made up of 16 amino acids. The DNA for the CDR3 is TGTGCCAGCAGCTCCGGGACTAGCGGGGGGGACAGTCGTCAGTATTTT. This gives the protein CASSSGTSGGDSRQYF.

This clonotype was detected ten times or more. The rearrangement links TRBV28 to TRBJ2-7; 12 nucleotides align to TRBD2. Germline V gene lookup returns CDR1 MDHEN and CDR2 SYDVKM. The CDR3 sequence is 16 residues long. Trimming took 3 bases from V and 2 from J; bases not matched to a gene: 5. This CDR3 is CASSLLTSGSAYEQYF. The CDR3 nucleotides read TGTGCCAGCAGTTTGTTGACTAGCGGGAGTGCCTACGAGCAGTACTTC.

This clonotype was observed a handful of times. The rearrangement uses TRBV5-5 and TRBJ2-5; D may be TRBD2 (6 bases). Germline V CDR1 and CDR2: SGHKS, YYEKEE (reference sequence). The CDR3 contains 15 residues. Between the trimmed V and J ends, which lost 0 bases and 5 bases, there was a span of 14 bases. The CDR3 DNA reads as TGTGCCAGCAGCTTGGCCCTTGAGCGGGCGGAGACCCAGTACTTC. It is translated as CASSLALERAETQYF.

This chain links TRBV20-1 with TRBJ2-3; 10 nucleotides agree with TRBD2. V lost 1 base to trimming and J lost 1 base; unmatched junction nucleotides: 5. CDR1 is DFQATT and CDR2 is SNEGSKA in the germline V gene (reference sequence). The CDR3 is 16 residues long. The CDR3 sequence is CSARGQGTSGTDTQYF. Here the CDR3 DNA reads TGCAGTGCTAGAGGCCAGGGGACTAGCGGCACAGATACGCAGTATTTT.

This CDR3 is CASSPSSGRAVGEQFF. Written as DNA, the CDR3 is TGTGCCAGCAGCCCCTCGAGCGGGAGGGCCGTAGGCGAGCAGTTCTTC. The rearrangement uses TRBV7-9 and TRBJ2-1; 10 bases map to TRBD2. CDR3 length: 16 amino acids. Trimming removed 5 bases from V and 10 bases from J; junction bases left unmatched: 14. The germline V gene has CDR1 SEHNR and CDR2 FQNEAQ (reference sequence). Based on the CDR3 plus reference TRBV7-9 and TRBJ2-1, the full variable domain is DTGVSQNPRHKITKRGQNVTFRCDPISEHNRLYWYRQTLGQGPEFLTYFQNEAQLEKSRLLSDRFSAERPKGSFSTLEIQRTEQGDSAMYLCASSPSSGRAVGEQFFGPGTRLTVL.

The gene calls are TRBV12-5 and TRBJ2-1; D not certain. Deletions cut 0 bases from V and 12 bases from J, with 12 bases between. Germline V gene lookup returns CDR1 LGHNT and CDR2 FRNRAP. CDR3 length: 13 amino acids. The CDR3 coding sequence is TGTGCTAGTGGTTTGGTCTCGGAACGCCGGCAGTTCTTC. This codes for CASGLVSERRQFF.

On this clonotype itself: At one end the junction does not follow the germline gene, possibly because of a read error. The V gene is TRBV29-1, the J gene TRBJ2-1; TRBD2 might be the D (6 bases). Germline-derived CDR1 and CDR2 are SQVTM and ANQGSEA. The CDR3 contains 17 residues. The DNA of the CDR3 is TGCACCTCTAATAACTTGGAGGCAGCGGGCCCCGACAATGAGCACTTCTTC. Its protein is CTSNNLEAAGPDNEHFF.

In its sample, this clonotype was seen a few times. The chain is built from TRBV30 and TRBJ2-5; D may be TRBD2 (6 bases). This CDR3 has 13 amino acids. CDR1 GTSNPN and CDR2 SVGIG come from the germline V gene (reference sequence). V was trimmed by 1 base and J by 4 bases, leaving 10 bases between them. The CDR3 DNA is TGTGCCTGGAGTGGCGGGATGCTAGAGACCCAGTACTTC. This codes for CAWSGGMLETQYF.